This entry is about one T cell receptor beta chain. The source of the sample is a study of glioma-infiltrating T cells. Using RNA template, CDR3s of TCR alpha and beta were amplified with iRepertoire arm-PCR. TCRdb recomputed calls from the multiplex PCR reads with MiXCR, one row per CDR3 protein. The table lists under 150,000 distinct CDR3 sequences, about 22% of them singletons. V was clipped by 3 bases and J by 3 bases; unmatched bases: 4. The germline gives CDR1 LNHDA, CDR2 SQIVND (reference sequence). This CDR3 region has 16 residues. The receptor comes from a human donor with low-grade glioma or glioblastoma, undergoing nonglioma brain surgery, or in good health (not recorded which). The chain combines TRBV19 with TRBJ1-5; 11 nucleotides align to TRBD1. The sample taken for sequencing was glioma tissue, nonneoplastic brain tissue, or PBMCs (not recorded which). The CDR3 DNA sequence: TGTGCCAGTAGTATCAGGACAGGGGGCACCAATCAGCCCCAGCATTTT. Amino acid sequence: CASSIRTGGTNQPQHF.